This T cell receptor (beta chain) is from a study of radiotherapy plus CTLA-4 blockade in lung cancer (dated 2018 in TCRdb). General notes on the study: Among the enrolled patients, roughly 17% had an objective response, and about 30% reached disease control.

The paper's findings and limits, for the study overall: Increased serum interferon-beta after radiation, together with early dynamic changes in blood T cell clones, were reported to be the strongest predictors of response. TCR clones derived from tumors expanded in peripheral blood after treatment with radiotherapy and ipilimumab.

The study tested focal radiation therapy combined with CTLA-4 blockade (ipilimumab) in patients with chemo-refractory metastatic non-small-cell lung cancer. Regarding this clone: The clone's antigen remains unknown. No quality values exist for individual bases; no much larger clone is one base distant.

CDR1 and CDR2, per the germline V gene (reference sequence), are LNHDA and SQIVND. Compared with germline, V lacks 8 bases and J lacks 3 bases; bases without a gene match: 2. From cysteine to phenylalanine, the CDR3 is 13 amino acids long. Only CDR3 DNA remains: 39 bases, in frame from the first base. Libraries were constructed by the immunoSEQ multiplex PCR assay. TCRdb took over this immuneACCESS table, retaining in-frame rearrangements with V and J assigned. Such tables are incomplete; in checked studies, under half of the missing clones stem from an unresolved V gene, and the remainder is unexplained. This sample comprises about 85,000 clones, approximately 86% of them detected only once. The leading ten clones occupy 2% to 2.5% of the sample.

The rearranged chain carries TRBV19 and TRBJ2-2, and 8 junctional nucleotides match TRBD1. The material sequenced was peripheral blood, taken from a patient treated with radiotherapy plus ipilimumab. This clonotype was obtained from a human donor with non-small cell lung cancer who had a partial response to radiotherapy plus ipilimumab. The bases are TGTGCCAGTGACAGGGGTGACACCGGGGAGCTGTTTTTT. Its product reads: CASDRGDTGELFF.